Shown below are 21 T cell receptor beta chains from a single sample sequenced in a study of beta chain features in type 1 diabetes. Reverse transcription of all isolated RNA meant that expressed TCRB transcripts were sequenced. TCRdb keeps only in-frame clones here, not all; method: immunoSEQ multiplex PCR. The sample includes 250,000 to 350,000 clones, 14% of them seen just once. Sequenced: central memory CD4+ T cells from blood. Receptor source: a man aged 30 to 39 in good health.

This clone has just a few counts. This sample includes further DNA sequences coding for the same CDR3. Here the CDR3 reads CASSFGRQETQYF. The CDR3 coding sequence is TGTGCCAGCAGCTTCGGCAGACAAGAGACCCAGTACTTC. The rearrangement joins TRBV7-2 to TRBJ2-5, with unresolved D. The V end was cut by 3 bases, the J end by 2 bases, with 7 bases between. Germline V gene sequence: CDR1 SGHTA, CDR2 FQGNSA. This CDR3 region has 13 residues.

This clone was counted at least ten times. The V call is TRBV7-2, the J call TRBJ1-4; D ambiguous. The CDR3 length is 13 residues. With 8 bases removed from V and 7 bases from J, the gap between germline ends came to 14 bases. CDR1 is SGHTA, CDR2 FQGNSA, per germline. The CDR3 sequence: CASERVAGEKLFF. CDR3 DNA sequence: TGTGCCAGCGAGAGGGTGGCGGGTGAAAAACTGTTTTTT.

Note on this clone: With a much larger clone just one base away, this may be a read error. The sample contains more than one DNA sequence encoding this CDR3. The chain couples TRBV5-1 to TRBJ1-1; D is undetermined. Germline V gene data show CDR1 as SGHRS and CDR2 as YFSETQ. The CDR3 contains 13 residues. The V and J ends lost 0 bases and 0 bases respectively, with 3 bases between them. In DNA form, the CDR3 reads TGCGCCAGCAGCTTGGAAATGAACACTGAAGCTTTCTTT. It codes for CASSLEMNTEAFF.

V and J are TRBV6-6 and TRBJ1-2; D not certain. The germline V gene encodes CDR1 MNHNY and CDR2 SVGAGI (reference sequence). The CDR3 extends over 12 amino acids. Deletions cut 3 bases from V and 4 bases from J, with 6 bases between. The CDR3 here is CASSYRGYGYTF. CDR3 DNA sequence: TGTGCCAGCAGTTATCGGGGCTATGGCTACACCTTC.

CDR3 amino acids: CASSEWDTIYF. The CDR3 DNA reads as TGTGCCAGCAGTGAATGGGACACCATATATTTT. The chain combines TRBV6-5 with TRBJ1-3; D is unresolved. V was clipped by 5 bases and J by 8 bases, with 7 bases between them. The CDR3 totals 11 residues. Germline V lookup: CDR1 MNHEY, CDR2 SVGAGI.

This clone was seen a few times. V gene TRBV11-2 combines with J gene TRBJ2-1; 11 bases are a match to TRBD2. CDR1 and CDR2 (germline): SGHAT, FQNNGV. The CDR3 sequence is 17 residues long. The V and J ends lost 1 base and 3 bases, in that order; junction bases with no gene match: 5. CDR3 nucleotides: TGTGCCAGCAGCTTAGCCCTGCTAGCGGGAGGCTACAATGAGCAGTTCTTC. Its protein is CASSLALLAGGYNEQFF.

This clone was observed many times. The chain is built from TRBV28 and TRBJ2-5, with D perhaps matching TRBD1 or TRBD2 (5 bases each). Trimming left V 8 bases short and J 4 bases short, with 11 bases between. Germline V gene sequence: CDR1 MDHEN, CDR2 SYDVKM. The CDR3 has 12 amino acids. The DNA of the CDR3 is TGTGCCAGCCGGGGACCGGGAGAGACCCAGTACTTC. Translated: CASRGPGETQYF.

This clone was recorded at least ten times. J is TRBJ2-1 and V is TRBV27; a weak D match, TRBD1 (6 bases). Trimming stripped 5 bases from V and 5 bases from J, with 16 bases between. The CDR3 consists of 15 residues. Germline V CDR1 and CDR2: MNHEY, SMNVEV (reference sequence). In DNA form, the CDR3 reads TGTGCCAGCAGTCCAGAACAGGGAAACAACAATGAGCAGTTCTTC. This translates into CASSPEQGNNNEQFF.

The chain employs TRBV5-1 and TRBJ2-1; the D gene is possibly TRBD2 (6 bases). CDR3 size: 17 residues. Germline V gene sequence: CDR1 SGHRS, CDR2 YFSETQ. V was pared by 0 bases and J by 5 bases, with 18 bases between. This chain's CDR3 is CASSLVANLAGNNEQFF. CDR3 nucleotide sequence: TGCGCCAGCAGCTTGGTGGCCAACCTTGCGGGAAACAATGAGCAGTTCTTC.

The genes are TRBV25-1 and TRBJ2-2; no clear D. In germline, CDR1 is MGHDK, CDR2 SYGVNS. This CDR3 region has 15 residues. The V end lost 3 bases, the J end lost 5 bases, and 13 bases lay between the germline ends. The CDR3 DNA reads as TGTGCCAGCAGTGAGCGGACGTACGGGACCGGGGAGCTGTTTTTT. It codes for CASSERTYGTGELFF.

The CDR3 reads CASSVSGTGGEETQYF. Written as DNA, the CDR3 is TGTGCCAGCAGCGTTTCAGGGACAGGGGGCGAAGAGACCCAGTACTTC. This chain connects TRBV9 to TRBJ2-5; 12 nucleotides match TRBD1. V lost 2 bases to trimming and J lost 3 bases; unmatched junction nucleotides: 5. This CDR3 comprises 16 residues. In germline, CDR1 is SGDLS, CDR2 YYNGEE.

This clone was observed a handful of times. This chain uses TRBV19 with TRBJ2-1; no firm D call. With 9 bases removed from V and 0 bases from J, the gap between germline ends came to 9 bases. The CDR3 runs to 13 residues. Germline loops: CDR1 LNHDA, CDR2 SQIVND (reference sequence). CDR3 DNA: TGTGCCAGCAGTCTGAGCTCCTACAATGAGCAGTTCTTC. Translating it yields CASSLSSYNEQFF. Drawing the rest from reference TRBV19 and TRBJ2-1, the complete variable domain is DGGITQSPKYLFRKEGQNVTLSCEQNLNHDAMYWYRQDPGQGLRLIYYSQIVNDFQKGDIAEGYSVSREKKESFPLTVTSAQKNPTAFYLCASSLSSYNEQFFGPGTRLTVL.

This clone has only a few counts. As DNA, the CDR3 is TGCAGCGCCCTTATATCAGAGGGGACCGGGGAGCTGTTTTTT. This translates into CSALISEGTGELFF. The rearrangement links TRBV29-1 to TRBJ2-2; D assignment may be TRBD1 or TRBD2 (5 bases each). The CDR3 consists of 14 residues. V was trimmed by 7 bases and J by 5 bases, leaving 17 bases between them. Per the germline V gene, CDR1 is SQVTM and CDR2 is ANQGSEA.

This clone came up many times. The junction departs from the called germline gene at one end, perhaps through a read error. This rearrangement joins TRBV28 to TRBJ1-1, with D perhaps matching TRBD1 (6 bases). This CDR3 is built from 16 residues. The V gene's germline CDR1 is MDHEN and CDR2 SYDVKM. The CDR3 bases are TGTGCCAGCCAAGGAACAACAGGGATAACGAACGCTGAAGCTTTCTTT. Protein product: CASQGTTGITNAEAFF. The complete variable domain, with remaining parts taken from reference TRBV28 and TRBJ1-1, reads DVKVTQSSRYLVKRTGEKVFLECVQDMDHENMFWYRQDPGLGLRLIYFSYDVKMKEKGDIPEGYSVSREKKERFSLILESASTNQTSMYLCASQGTTGITNAEAFFGQGTRLTVV.

The chain employs TRBV5-1 and TRBJ1-1; tentatively, D is TRBD1 (6 bases). The CDR3 extends over 15 amino acids. CDR1 is SGHRS, CDR2 YFSETQ, per germline. V was clipped by 2 bases and J by 0 bases, with 11 bases between them. As DNA, the CDR3 is TGCGCCAGCAGCTTACAGGACAGTCTGAACACTGAAGCTTTCTTT. Encoded protein: CASSLQDSLNTEAFF. The full variable domain, completed using reference TRBV5-1 and TRBJ1-1, is KAGVTQTPRYLIKTRGQQVTLSCSPISGHRSVSWYQQTPGQGLQFLFEYFSETQRNKGNFPGRFSGRQFSNSRSEMNVSTLELGDSALYLCASSLQDSLNTEAFFGQGTRLTVV.

This clone has just a few counts. The V gene is TRBV6-1, the J gene TRBJ1-2; D call uncertain. The CDR3 runs 12 residues. From germline, CDR1 is MNHNS and CDR2 SASEGT. V gave up 4 bases and J gave up 3 bases, with 6 bases separating them. CDR3 in DNA: TGTGCCAGCAGTGCAGATTACTATGGCTACACCTTC. Its protein product is CASSADYYGYTF.

This sequence joins TRBV7-8 and TRBJ2-5; D unresolved. The germline V and J ends were trimmed by 2 bases and 4 bases, with 8 bases remaining between them. Germline CDR1 and CDR2: SGHVS and FQNEAQ. The CDR3 has 13 amino acids. CDR3 coding DNA: TGTGCCAGCAGCTTATGGGGTCGAGAGACCCAGTACTTC. The encoded protein is CASSLWGRETQYF.

The chain couples TRBV11-3 to TRBJ2-3; TRBD2 agrees at 12 bases. V was pared by 5 bases and J by 1 base, with 4 bases of the junction left unmatched. CDR1 is SGHNT and CDR2 is YENEEA in the germline V gene. This CDR3 comprises 16 residues. For the CDR3, the DNA is TGTGCCAGCAGCCGTCGGACTAGCGGGGGCACAGATACGCAGTATTTT. Its translation: CASSRRTSGGTDTQYF. The complete variable domain, with remaining parts taken from reference TRBV11-3 and TRBJ2-3, reads EAGVVQSPRYKIIEKKQPVAFWCNPISGHNTLYWYLQNLGQGPELLIRYENEEAVDDSQLPKDRFSAERLKGVDSTLKIQPAELGDSAVYLCASSRRTSGGTDTQYFGPGTRLTVL.

A few counts support this clone. The junction shows a germline mismatch at one end, possibly a read error. The J gene is TRBJ2-2, the V gene TRBV5-4; D call uncertain. The CDR3 covers 14 residues. Looked up from germline, CDR1 is SGHNT and CDR2 is YYREEE (reference sequence). The CDR3 here is CASSQEPGTGELFF. CDR3 nucleotide sequence: TGCGCCAGCAGCCAAGAGCCCGGCACCGGGGAGCTGTTTTTT.

The chain couples TRBV6-6 to TRBJ1-2; possibly TRBD1 for D (6 bases). The CDR3 has 14 amino acids. V was cut by 5 bases and J by 1 base, with 11 bases left in between. Germline V lookup: CDR1 MNHNY, CDR2 SVGAGI (reference sequence). This CDR3 is CASSLTGFNYGYTF. The DNA of the CDR3 is TGTGCCAGCAGTCTGACAGGCTTTAACTATGGCTACACCTTC.

This clone appeared a few times. The chain is built from TRBV19 and TRBJ1-4, with 8 bases lining up with TRBD1. CDR1 is LNHDA and CDR2 is SQIVND in the germline V gene (reference sequence). After removal of 3 bases from V and 8 bases from J, the junction contained 11 bases not matched to a gene. CDR3 length: 16 amino acids. CDR3 sequence: CASSMDPTGASEKLFF. The CDR3 nucleotides read TGTGCCAGTAGTATGGACCCGACAGGGGCTTCCGAAAAACTGTTTTTT.